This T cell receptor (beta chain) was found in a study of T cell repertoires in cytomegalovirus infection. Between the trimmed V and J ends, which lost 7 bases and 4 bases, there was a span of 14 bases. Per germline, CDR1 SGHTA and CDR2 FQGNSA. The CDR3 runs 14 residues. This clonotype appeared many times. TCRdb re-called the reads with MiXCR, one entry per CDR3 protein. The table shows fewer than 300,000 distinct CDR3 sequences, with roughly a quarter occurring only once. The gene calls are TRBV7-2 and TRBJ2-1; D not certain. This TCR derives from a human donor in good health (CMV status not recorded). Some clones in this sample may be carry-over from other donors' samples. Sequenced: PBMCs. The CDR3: CASTPGSDYNEQFF. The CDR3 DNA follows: TGTGCCAGCACCCCGGGCTCGGATTACAATGAGCAGTTCTTC. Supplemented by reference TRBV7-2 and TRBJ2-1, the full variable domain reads GAGVSQSPSNKVTEKGKDVELRCDPISGHTALYWYRQSLGQGLEFLIYFQGNSAPDKSGLPSDRFSAERTGGSVSTLTIQRTQQEDSAVYLCASTPGSDYNEQFFGPGTRLTVL.